This T cell receptor beta chain was sequenced in a study of control samples from healthy donors and cancer patients. Produced via immunoSEQ multiplex PCR; TCRdb's table is partial and in-frame only. Here the sample spans 150,000 to 200,000 clones, about 90% being singletons. V lost 0 bases and J lost 5; bases outside the gene matches: 9. Germline V gene sequence: CDR1 LNHNV, CDR2 YYDKDF (reference sequence). The CDR3 runs to 17 residues. The rearrangement joins TRBV15 to TRBJ2-1, with TRBD2 matching over 8 bases. The sequenced sample consisted of blood. This TCR was sampled from a woman aged 40 to 50 in good health. Here the CDR3 DNA reads TGTGCCACCAGCAGAGATATGGCTAGCGGGCTGAACAATGAGCAGTTCTTC. Protein: CATSRDMASGLNNEQFF. The whole variable domain, remainder taken from reference TRBV15 and TRBJ2-1, is DAMVIQNPRYQVTQFGKPVTLSCSQTLNHNVMYWYQQKSSQAPKLLFHYYDKDFNNEADTPDNFQSRRPNTSFCFLDIRSPGLGDTAMYLCATSRDMASGLNNEQFFGPGTRLTVL.